This T cell receptor beta chain was recovered during a study of blood T cell repertoires in COVID-19. Study-wide background: The study drew acute and convalescent COVID-19 samples from the United States, Italy and Spain. Nucleic acid was either cDNA or gDNA, and it came from T cells, B-cell-depleted T cells, or PBMCs.

In the original analysis: Cell counts per sample came from amplifying reference gene primers. TCRdb's table, derived via immunoSEQ multiplex PCR, lists solely in-frame clones and lacks some. The V and J calls and clone size were taken over from that table, and D and trimming were inferred from the DNA. The table shows around 53,000 clones, with around 85% occurring only once. The receptor was derived from a man between 65 and 79 years old with active COVID-19. Source material: peripheral blood.

The CDR3 reads CASSPGGQGPSEQYF. Written as DNA, the CDR3 is TGTGCCAGCAGCCCTGGGGGACAGGGGCCTAGCGAGCAGTACTTC. The chain combines TRBV28 with TRBJ2-7, with 10 bases identical to TRBD1. CDR1 MDHEN and CDR2 SYDVKM come from the germline V gene. This CDR3 has 15 amino acids. With 6 bases clipped from V and 6 bases from J, the junction kept 11 bases outside the gene matches.